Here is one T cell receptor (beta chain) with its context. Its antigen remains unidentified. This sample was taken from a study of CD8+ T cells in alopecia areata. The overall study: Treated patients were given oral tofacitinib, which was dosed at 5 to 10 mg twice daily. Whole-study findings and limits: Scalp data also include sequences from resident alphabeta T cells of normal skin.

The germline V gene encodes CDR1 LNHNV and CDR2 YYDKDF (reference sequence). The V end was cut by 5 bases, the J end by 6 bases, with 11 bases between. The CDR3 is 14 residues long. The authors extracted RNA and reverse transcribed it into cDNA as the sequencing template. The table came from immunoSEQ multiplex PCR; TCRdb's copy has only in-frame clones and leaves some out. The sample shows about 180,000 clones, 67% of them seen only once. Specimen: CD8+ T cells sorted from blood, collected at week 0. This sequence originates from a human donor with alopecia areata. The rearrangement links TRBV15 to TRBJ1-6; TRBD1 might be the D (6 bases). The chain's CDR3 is CATSGGQRNSPLHF. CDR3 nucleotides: TGTGCCACCAGCGGAGGACAGCGTAATTCACCCCTCCACTTT.